This T cell receptor beta chain is drawn from a study of blood T cells in healthy people across ages. Healthy Caucasians from Russia aged roughly 6 to 100 served as donors. Peripheral blood from each donor was collected in a volume of 8 to 10 milliliters. The study isolated at least 7 million PBMCs from each sample. To note about this clonotype: Its target is unknown.

The germline V gene has CDR1 SGDLS and CDR2 YYNGEE. The CDR3 loop spans 14 amino acids. Trimming took 3 bases from V and 1 from J, leaving 10 bases between them. With a J-beta primer mix and a sample-barcoded 5' primer, a second PCR ran about 7 to 11 cycles. TCRdb re-called the 5' RACE reads with MiXCR, one entry per CDR3 protein. The sample contains 1 million to 1.2 million distinct CDR3 sequences, about two fifths of which appear only once. General observations from the study: With age, beta diversity per million T cells declined roughly linearly, significantly by about 40.

This chain links TRBV9 with TRBJ1-1; no definite D call. The sample comprised blood. This TCR came from a man between 18 and 29 years old in good health. In DNA form, the CDR3 reads TGTGCCAGCAGCGAGAGGGTTGCGAACACTGAAGCTTTCTTT. Translating gives CASSERVANTEAFF.